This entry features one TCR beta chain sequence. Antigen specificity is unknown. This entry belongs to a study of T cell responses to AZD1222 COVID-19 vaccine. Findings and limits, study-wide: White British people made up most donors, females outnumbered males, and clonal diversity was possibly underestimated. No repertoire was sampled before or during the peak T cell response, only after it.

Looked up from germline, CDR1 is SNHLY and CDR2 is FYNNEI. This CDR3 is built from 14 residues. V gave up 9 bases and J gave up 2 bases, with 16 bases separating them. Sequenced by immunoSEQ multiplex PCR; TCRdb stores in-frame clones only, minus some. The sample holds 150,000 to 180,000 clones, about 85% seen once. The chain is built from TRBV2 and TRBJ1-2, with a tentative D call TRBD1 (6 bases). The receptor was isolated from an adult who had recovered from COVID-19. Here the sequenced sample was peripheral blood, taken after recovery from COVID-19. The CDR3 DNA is TGTGCCAGTCAGAAACAGGGAGGGAACTATGGCTACACCTTC. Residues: CASQKQGGNYGYTF.